Below are 19 T cell receptor beta chains sequenced from a single sample in a study of blood T cell repertoires in COVID-19. Sequencing was performed with immunoSEQ multiplex PCR; in TCRdb, only in-frame clones are kept and a portion is missing. The sample consists of a few hundred thousand clones, approximately 78% of them appearing once. Sequenced input: peripheral blood. The origin of the receptors is a woman under 30 with acute or convalescent COVID-19.

This clone has a single count. The genes are TRBV28 and TRBJ2-3, with D possibly being TRBD1 (6 bases). The CDR3 is made up of 16 amino acids. Germline loops: CDR1 MDHEN, CDR2 SYDVKM. V lost 5 bases and J lost 2, with 17 bases in between. CDR3 nucleotides: TGTGCCAGCAGTGGGGCATCGACAGGCCTCACAGATACGCAGTATTTT. Its translation is CASSGASTGLTDTQYF. Drawing the rest from reference TRBV28 and TRBJ2-3, the complete variable domain is DVKVTQSSRYLVKRTGEKVFLECVQDMDHENMFWYRQDPGLGLRLIYFSYDVKMKEKGDIPEGYSVSREKKERFSLILESASTNQTSMYLCASSGASTGLTDTQYFGPGTRLTVL.

In its sample, this clone was seen a few times. V is TRBV10-1 and J is TRBJ2-7, with unresolved D. This CDR3 region has 13 residues. Trimming took 0 bases from V and 4 from J, leaving 7 bases between them. The V gene's germline CDR1 is WNHNN and CDR2 SYGVQD (reference sequence). In DNA form, the CDR3 reads TGCGCCAGCAGTGAGTCGGGCCCGTACGAGCAGTACTTC. This translates into CASSESGPYEQYF.

V and J are TRBV19 and TRBJ2-5, with D possibly TRBD1 on 5 matching bases. V was cut by 3 bases and J by 4 bases, with 9 bases left in between. The CDR3 covers 13 residues. Germline lookup yields CDR1 LNHDA and CDR2 SQIVND (reference sequence). CDR3: CASSMLRGETQYF. The CDR3 bases are TGTGCCAGTAGTATGTTAAGGGGAGAGACCCAGTACTTC.

This clone appeared a few times. The genes are TRBV2 and TRBJ2-7, with 9 bases that match TRBD2. This CDR3 has 14 amino acids. V shed 6 bases, J shed 4 bases, and the junction held 7 bases outside the gene matches. Germline lookup yields CDR1 SNHLY and CDR2 FYNNEI. CDR3 bases: TGTGCCAGCAGGCAGGAAGCGGGGGGATACGAGCAGTACTTC. Translation: CASRQEAGGYEQYF.

The V and J genes are TRBV5-1 and TRBJ1-2; tentative D call: TRBD1 (5 bases). The germline V and J ends were trimmed by 3 bases and 1 base, with 7 bases remaining between them. From germline, CDR1 is SGHRS and CDR2 YFSETQ. This CDR3 comprises 13 residues. DNA of the CDR3: TGCGCCAGCAGCTATGACAGTAACTATGGCTACACCTTC. Translated: CASSYDSNYGYTF.

The rearrangement uses TRBV21-1 and TRBJ2-1; no DNA check was done on the table's D call, TRBD2. TRBV21-1 is flagged as a pseudogene. CDR3 length equals 14 residues. This CDR3 is CASSGLASHNEQFF. Here the CDR3 DNA reads TGTGCCAGCAGCGGACTAGCGTCCCACAATGAGCAGTTCTTC.

J is TRBJ1-2 and V is TRBV27; D is unclear. The germline V and J ends were trimmed by 3 bases and 4 bases, with 9 bases remaining between them. The CDR3 is 13 amino acids. Germline CDR1 reads MNHEY; CDR2 reads SMNVEV (reference sequence). The CDR3 protein is CASSFGTSYGYTF. The CDR3 DNA reads as TGTGCCAGCAGTTTCGGCACTAGCTATGGCTACACCTTC.

The chain carries TRBV3-1 (or the pseudogene TRBV3-2) and TRBJ1-2, with 10 bases matching TRBD1. There are 18 residues in the CDR3. After removal of 0 bases from V and 5 bases from J, the junction contained 12 bases not matched to a gene. Germline V gene data show CDR1 as LGHDT and CDR2 as YNNKEL (reference sequence). This CDR3 reads CASSQEMGTGDGFYGYTF. In DNA form, the CDR3 reads TGTGCCAGCAGCCAAGAGATGGGGACAGGGGACGGCTTTTATGGCTACACCTTC.

This clone occurred a few times. The rearrangement uses TRBV10-2 and TRBJ2-5; no definite D call. The CDR3 runs 11 residues. The V and J ends lost 8 bases and 5 bases respectively, with 9 bases between them. The germline V gene has CDR1 WSHSY and CDR2 SAAADI. In DNA form, the CDR3 reads TGCGCCAGCGGCGGTGGGGAGACCCAGTACTTC. Protein sequence: CASGGGETQYF.

This sequence joins TRBV5-1 and TRBJ2-5; 7 bases fit TRBD2. The CDR3 totals 14 residues. V shed 5 bases, J shed 4 bases, and the junction held 8 bases outside the gene matches. Germline-derived CDR1 and CDR2 are SGHRS and YFSETQ. The DNA of the CDR3 is TGCGCCAGCAGTCAGCGGGATTCGGGAGAGACCCAGTACTTC. Its translation: CASSQRDSGETQYF.

The chain links TRBV27 to TRBJ2-7, with TRBD2 identical over 7 bases. The germline gives CDR1 MNHEY, CDR2 SMNVEV (reference sequence). CDR3 length equals 15 residues. Trimming removed 2 bases from V and 2 bases from J; junction bases left unmatched: 6. The CDR3 sequence is CASSLGLAETYEQYF. The CDR3, as DNA: TGTGCCAGCAGTTTAGGGCTAGCGGAAACCTACGAGCAGTACTTC.

The V call is TRBV19, the J call TRBJ1-2; D gene ambiguous. This CDR3 spans 12 amino acids. CDR1 LNHDA and CDR2 SQIVND come from the germline V gene (reference sequence). The germline V and J ends were trimmed by 3 bases and 4 bases, with 6 bases remaining between them. CDR3 loop: CASSIPTYGYTF. The DNA of the CDR3 is TGTGCCAGTAGTATCCCTACCTATGGCTACACCTTC.

CDR3 DNA: TGTGCCAGCAGCTTAGGACTGAACACCGGGGAGCTGTTTTTT. It specifies CASSLGLNTGELFF. The chain carries TRBV7-8 and TRBJ2-2, with no clear D. Germline loops: CDR1 SGHVS, CDR2 FQNEAQ. This CDR3 is 14 amino acids long. Trimming pared 1 base from V and 1 base from J, leaving 4 bases between.

This chain joins TRBV3-1 (or the pseudogene TRBV3-2) and TRBJ2-7; 11 bases map to TRBD1. The germline V gene encodes CDR1 LGHDT and CDR2 YNNKEL (reference sequence). V trimming: 1 base; J trimming: 6 bases; junction bases outside the gene matches: 5. The CDR3 runs 15 residues. Written as DNA, the CDR3 is TGTGCCAGCAGCCAAGGGGACAGGGGGAGAGGCGAGCAGTACTTC. Amino acids: CASSQGDRGRGEQYF.

V is TRBV9 and J is TRBJ2-7; perhaps TRBD2 as D (5 bases). V lost 3 bases, J lost 1 base, and 14 bases lay in between. Germline CDR1 SGDLS, CDR2 YYNGEE. The CDR3 covers 15 residues. CDR3 in amino acids: CASSAGGTPSYEQYF. Here the CDR3 DNA reads TGTGCCAGCAGCGCCGGAGGAACTCCGTCCTACGAGCAGTACTTC.

Of note for this clone: A read error may produce the germline difference seen at one junction end. This rearrangement joins TRBV6-1 to TRBJ1-4, with 7 bases matching TRBD1. CDR1 is MNHNS, CDR2 SASEGT, per germline. This CDR3 contains 15 residues. As DNA, the CDR3 is TGTGCCAGCAGGGAAGGGACAGCCACTAATGAAAAACTGTTTTTT. Its translation: CASREGTATNEKLFF.

The chain carries TRBV28 and TRBJ2-3; weak D call: TRBD2 (5 bases). The CDR3 covers 16 residues. Germline lookup yields CDR1 MDHEN and CDR2 SYDVKM. V was shortened by 7 bases and J by 0 bases, with 17 bases between the two germline ends. The CDR3 DNA sequence: TGTGCCAGCAAGGACTCCGGGTTCGAGAGCACAGATACGCAGTATTTT. Its protein is CASKDSGFESTDTQYF.

This rearrangement joins TRBV30 to TRBJ1-6; 10 bases agree with TRBD1. Germline loops: CDR1 GTSNPN, CDR2 SVGIG (reference sequence). Trimming removed 4 bases from V and 7 bases from J; junction bases left unmatched: 4. The CDR3 length is 14 residues. CDR3 coding DNA: TGTGCCTGGACCCCGGGACAGGGGAATTCACCCCTCCACTTT. This translates into CAWTPGQGNSPLHF.

The rearrangement joins TRBV12-3 or TRBV12-4 to TRBJ1-1, with a weak D call TRBD1 (6 bases). The CDR3 loop spans 11 amino acids. V was cut by 5 bases and J by 8 bases, with 9 bases left in between. The CDR3 here is CASSRTAEAFF. The CDR3 DNA is TGTGCCAGCAGTAGGACAGCGGAAGCTTTCTTT.